The 18 T cell receptor beta chains below were found in one sample sequenced in a study of a mutant IDH1 vaccine in newly diagnosed glioma. Assay used: immunoSEQ multiplex PCR; TCRdb lists only in-frame clones, some missing. The sample has tens of thousands of clones; 75% to 85% are singletons. Sample time point: week 35, safety follow-up. All doses held 300 ug of mutant IDH1 20-mer peptide, with topical imiquimod. For these receptors, no antigen is known. This specimen was PBMCs, taken from a glioma patient whose treatment included an IDH1 peptide vaccine. The source of these receptors is a man aged 35-49 years with glioma.

The gene calls are TRBV5-6 and TRBJ2-1; TRBD2 agrees at 9 bases. CDR3 length: 15 amino acids. The germline V gene has CDR1 SGHDT and CDR2 YYEEEE. J lost 3 bases, V lost 0 bases, and 1 base had no gene match. CDR3: CASSLDSGSYNEQFF. In DNA, the CDR3 is TGTGCCAGCAGCTTGGATAGCGGGAGCTACAATGAGCAGTTCTTC.

This clone came up a few times. V and J are TRBV7-9 and TRBJ2-3; 10 bases align to TRBD1. CDR3 length: 16 amino acids. Trimming took 5 bases from V and 1 from J; bases not matched to a gene: 6. Germline-derived CDR1 and CDR2 are SEHNR and FQNEAQ (reference sequence). The CDR3 protein is CASSTAGTGGTDTQYF. The CDR3 bases are TGTGCCAGCAGCACCGCCGGGACAGGGGGCACAGATACGCAGTATTTT.

In this sample, this clone turned up once. The CDR3 does not close with the conserved phenylalanine or tryptophan, likely indicating a read error. The chain employs TRBV7-9 and TRBJ1-5; D unresolved. The CDR3 is 13 amino acids. In germline, CDR1 is SEHNR, CDR2 FQNEAQ (reference sequence). Deletions cut 3 bases from V and 4 bases from J, with 7 bases between. The CDR3 loop is CASSFVGNQPQHS. For the CDR3, the DNA is TGTGCCAGCAGCTTTGTGGGTAATCAGCCCCAGCATTCT.

The V and J genes are TRBV16 and TRBJ1-5; 9 bases are shared with TRBD1. Losses at the gene ends were 5 bases for V and 7 bases for J; bases not matched to a gene: 6. Germline CDR1 reads KGHSY; CDR2 reads FQNENV. The CDR3 runs to 14 residues. CDR3 loop: CASSGTGRGQPQHF. The CDR3 DNA follows: TGTGCCAGCAGCGGGACAGGGCGAGGACAGCCCCAGCATTTT.

The DNA of the CDR3 is TGCGCCAGCAGCTTTACACCCTCCGCAGGGACAGAACAAGAGACCCAGTACTTC. It encodes CASSFTPSAGTEQETQYF. The J gene is TRBJ2-5, the V gene TRBV5-1; TRBD1 agrees at 7 bases. The V and J ends lost 2 bases and 2 bases, in that order; junction bases with no gene match: 15. The length of the CDR3 is 18 residues. The germline V gene has CDR1 SGHRS and CDR2 YFSETQ.

This clone was recorded a few times. J is TRBJ2-1 and V is TRBV15; D is unresolved. CDR3 size: 15 residues. The V gene lost 5 bases and the J gene lost 0 bases, with 11 bases spanning the gap. Looked up from germline, CDR1 is LNHNV and CDR2 is YYDKDF (reference sequence). DNA for the CDR3: TGTGCCACCAGCCCTCGAGAGAGCTCCTACAATGAGCAGTTCTTC. This gives the protein CATSPRESSYNEQFF.

V usage is TRBV7-9 and J usage is TRBJ2-5; the match to TRBD2 covers 7 bases. V shed 3 bases and J 4 bases; nucleotides not matched to a gene: 5. This CDR3 has 14 residues. Germline CDR1 is SEHNR and CDR2 is FQNEAQ (reference sequence). DNA of the CDR3: TGTGCCAGCAGCTTCCAGGGAGGGCGAGAGACCCAGTACTTC. It is translated as CASSFQGGRETQYF. The entire variable domain, with the rest obtained from reference TRBV7-9 and TRBJ2-5, is as follows: DTGVSQNPRHKITKRGQNVTFRCDPISEHNRLYWYRQTLGQGPEFLTYFQNEAQLEKSRLLSDRFSAERPKGSFSTLEIQRTEQGDSAMYLCASSFQGGRETQYFGPGTRLLVL.

The chain links TRBV19 to TRBJ2-6; 8 bases agree with TRBD1. The ends lost 6 bases at V and 1 base at J; junction bases unmatched: 8. This CDR3 comprises 17 residues. CDR1 is LNHDA, CDR2 SQIVND, per germline (reference sequence). The CDR3 bases are TGTGCCAGTAGCTCGACAGGGGCCGTATCTGGGGCCAACGTCCTGACTTTC. It translates to CASSSTGAVSGANVLTF.

V gene TRBV9 combines with J gene TRBJ2-2; D is ambiguous. V dropped 9 bases and J dropped 3 bases, with 18 bases sitting between them. The CDR3 has 15 residues. Looked up from germline, CDR1 is SGDLS and CDR2 is YYNGEE. The CDR3 sequence: CATSRSGTDTGELFF. The DNA for the CDR3 is TGTGCCACCTCCAGAAGTGGTACGGACACCGGGGAGCTGTTTTTT.

The rearrangement joins TRBV2 to TRBJ1-1; D remains unclear. With 7 bases removed from V and 1 base from J, the gap between germline ends came to 10 bases. Germline CDR1 SNHLY, CDR2 FYNNEI. The CDR3 contains 13 residues. This CDR3 is CASNLQPNTEAFF. CDR3 bases: TGTGCCAGCAACCTTCAACCGAACACTGAAGCTTTCTTT. Combining the CDR3 with reference TRBV2 and TRBJ1-1 gives the whole variable domain EPEVTQTPSHQVTQMGQEVILRCVPISNHLYFYWYRQILGQKVEFLVSFYNNEISEKSEIFDDQFSVERPDGSNFTLKIRSTKLEDSAMYFCASNLQPNTEAFFGQGTRLTVV.

At least ten counts were recorded for this clone. CDR3 residues: CASRDWDGSSYNEQFF. The CDR3 bases are TGTGCCAGCAGAGATTGGGACGGAAGCTCCTACAATGAGCAGTTCTTC. The genes are TRBV28 and TRBJ2-1; D is perhaps TRBD1 or TRBD2 (5 bases each). V was cut by 6 bases and J by 0 bases, with 15 bases left in between. In germline, CDR1 is MDHEN, CDR2 SYDVKM. This CDR3 is 16 amino acids long. Drawing the rest from reference TRBV28 and TRBJ2-1, the complete variable domain is DVKVTQSSRYLVKRTGEKVFLECVQDMDHENMFWYRQDPGLGLRLIYFSYDVKMKEKGDIPEGYSVSREKKERFSLILESASTNQTSMYLCASRDWDGSSYNEQFFGPGTRLTVL.

The chain couples TRBV5-1 to TRBJ1-5, with D maybe TRBD1 (6 bases). Per the germline V gene, CDR1 is SGHRS and CDR2 is YFSETQ. V lost 4 bases and J lost 1, with 9 bases in between. CDR3 size: 14 residues. In DNA form, the CDR3 reads TGCGCCAGCAGCGAACAGGGAAGCAATCAGCCCCAGCATTTT. Encoded protein: CASSEQGSNQPQHF.

The table lists this clone with a count of one. The rearrangement uses TRBV10-2 and TRBJ2-3; D is possibly TRBD1 (5 bases). This CDR3 is built from 13 residues. Germline CDR1 and CDR2: WSHSY and SAAADI. Trimming cost V 6 bases and J 4 bases, with 11 bases left between them. For the CDR3, the DNA is TGCGCCAGCAGGATAACAGGTTCAGATACGCAGTATTTT. Encoded protein: CASRITGSDTQYF.

The CDR3 DNA follows: TGTGCCAGTACCCCAGCCAGGCAAGGCTCTGGAAACACCATATATTTT. Translating it yields CASTPARQGSGNTIYF. V and J are TRBV19 and TRBJ1-3; D is undetermined. This CDR3 comprises 16 residues. Trimming took off 7 bases at V and 0 bases at J, with 16 bases between the two ends. Per germline, CDR1 LNHDA and CDR2 SQIVND (reference sequence).

The chain couples TRBV7-9 to TRBJ1-5, with unresolved D. Looked up from germline, CDR1 is SEHNR and CDR2 is FQNEAQ (reference sequence). The CDR3 runs 13 residues. Trimming cost V 5 bases and J 5 bases, with 10 bases left between them. The CDR3 protein is CASSLTGDQPQHF. The CDR3 coding sequence is TGTGCCAGCAGCCTCACCGGGGATCAGCCCCAGCATTTT.

The chain links TRBV5-1 to TRBJ1-2, with 7 bases lining up with TRBD1. The trim removed 3 bases at V and 0 bases at J, leaving 2 bases unmatched. The CDR3 extends over 14 amino acids. Per germline, CDR1 SGHRS and CDR2 YFSETQ. CDR3 DNA: TGCGCCAGCAGCTCGGGACAGACTAACTATGGCTACACCTTC. This translates into CASSSGQTNYGYTF.

The V call is TRBV19, the J call TRBJ2-2; D perhaps matches TRBD1 (5 bases). This CDR3 spans 14 amino acids. Germline V gene lookup returns CDR1 LNHDA and CDR2 SQIVND (reference sequence). The V end lost 5 bases, the J end lost 0 bases, and 7 bases lay between the germline ends. The CDR3 here is CASSQQANTGELFF. CDR3 DNA sequence: TGTGCCAGTAGTCAACAGGCGAACACCGGGGAGCTGTTTTTT.

The chain employs TRBV9 and TRBJ2-2; 10 bases are a match to TRBD2. This CDR3 region has 15 residues. V shed 0 bases, J shed 5 bases, and the junction held 1 base outside the gene matches. Germline loops: CDR1 SGDLS, CDR2 YYNGEE. The CDR3 sequence is CASSVELAGTGELFF. The CDR3 DNA reads TGTGCCAGCAGCGTAGAACTAGCGGGGACCGGGGAGCTGTTTTTT.